This T cell receptor (beta chain) derives from a study of blood T cells in healthy people across ages. Per germline, CDR1 MNHEY and CDR2 SVGAGI. The CDR3 covers 14 residues. The J segment lost 7 bases and the V segment lost 7 bases, leaving 9 bases of the junction unmatched. The authors ran a second PCR of roughly 6 to 12 cycles using a sample-barcoded 5' primer and a J-beta primer mix. CDR3-containing paired-end reads numbering at least 3 million came from each sample. TCRdb re-derived calls from the 5' RACE reads in MiXCR, one entry per CDR3 protein. The data contain approximately 810,000 distinct CDR3 sequences, around 30% of them seen just once; the ten biggest clones take up 15% to 20%. Study outcomes and limitations: Long-lived donors carried more naive CD4+ cells and greater diversity than aged donors. There was a strong correlation between TCR beta diversity and naive T cell percentage. In older individuals, TCR beta diversity per million T cells was lower, falling roughly linearly with age.

Concerning this clonotype itself: The antigen is undetermined.

Sequenced sample: blood. The chain has TRBV6-5 and TRBJ1-2; 10 nucleotides align to TRBD1. This TCR came from a woman of 80 years or more in good health. The CDR3 sequence: CASTKTGGEGGYTF. For the CDR3, the DNA is TGTGCCAGCACTAAGACAGGGGGCGAAGGTGGCTACACCTTC.